Below, one T cell receptor (beta chain) is given with its context. Its specificity is not known. These data come from a study of T cell responses to AZD1222 COVID-19 vaccine. TCRdb keeps only in-frame clones here, not all; method: immunoSEQ multiplex PCR. The sample yields roughly 150,000 clones, about nine tenths seen once. Study-wide findings and caveats: Nearly half of the spike-specific TCRs reportedly recognize variant regions that carry no mutations.

The sample consisted of peripheral blood, taken on day 0 of AZD1222 vaccination. The sequence was collected from an adult in good health.

In DNA, the CDR3 is TGTGCCAGCACCTACGGGGGAAGCCGGAATGAAAAACTGTTTTTT. This encodes CASTYGGSRNEKLFF. The gene calls are TRBV11-2 and TRBJ1-4, with a possible D match to TRBD1 (5 bases). CDR3 length: 15 residues. In germline, CDR1 is SGHAT, CDR2 FQNNGV. Between the trimmed V and J ends, which lost 7 bases and 5 bases, there was a span of 17 bases.